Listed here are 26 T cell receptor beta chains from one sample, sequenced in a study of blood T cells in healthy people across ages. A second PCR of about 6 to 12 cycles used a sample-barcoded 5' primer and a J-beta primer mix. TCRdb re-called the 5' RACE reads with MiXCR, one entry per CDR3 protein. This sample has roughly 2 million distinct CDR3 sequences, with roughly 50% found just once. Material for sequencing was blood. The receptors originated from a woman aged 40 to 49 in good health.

The CDR3: CASSRNLGTQETQYF. CDR3 DNA: TGTGCCAGCAGTCGCAATCTCGGGACACAAGAGACCCAGTACTTC. The chain combines TRBV14 with TRBJ2-5; D possibly corresponds to TRBD1 (6 bases). CDR3 length equals 15 residues. V was cut by 6 bases and J by 2 bases, with 16 bases left in between. From germline, CDR1 is SGHDN and CDR2 FVKESK. Using reference TRBV14 and TRBJ2-5 for the parts outside the CDR3, the full variable domain is EAGVTQFPSHSVIEKGQTVTLRCDPISGHDNLYWYRRVMGKEIKFLLHFVKESKQDESGMPNNRFLAERTGGTYSTLKVQPAELEDSGVYFCASSRNLGTQETQYFGPGTRLLVL.

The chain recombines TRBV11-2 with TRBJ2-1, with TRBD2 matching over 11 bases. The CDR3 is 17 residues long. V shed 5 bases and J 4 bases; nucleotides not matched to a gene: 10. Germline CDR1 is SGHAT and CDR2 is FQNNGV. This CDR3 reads CASSGGIAGGPYNEQFF. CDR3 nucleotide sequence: TGTGCCAGCAGCGGCGGAATAGCGGGGGGGCCATACAATGAGCAGTTCTTC.

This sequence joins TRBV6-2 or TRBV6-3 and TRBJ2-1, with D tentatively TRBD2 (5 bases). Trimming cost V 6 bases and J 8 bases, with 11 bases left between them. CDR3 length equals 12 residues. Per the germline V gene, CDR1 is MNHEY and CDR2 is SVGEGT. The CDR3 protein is CASRLVAYEQFF. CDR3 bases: TGTGCCAGCAGACTAGTGGCCTATGAGCAGTTCTTC.

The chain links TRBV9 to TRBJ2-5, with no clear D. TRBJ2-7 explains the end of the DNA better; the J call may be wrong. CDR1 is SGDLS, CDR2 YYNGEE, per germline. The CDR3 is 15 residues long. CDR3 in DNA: TGTGCCAGCAGCGTACAAAGTAACAGCCTTGGCGAGCAGTACTTC. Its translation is CASSVQSNSLGEQYF.

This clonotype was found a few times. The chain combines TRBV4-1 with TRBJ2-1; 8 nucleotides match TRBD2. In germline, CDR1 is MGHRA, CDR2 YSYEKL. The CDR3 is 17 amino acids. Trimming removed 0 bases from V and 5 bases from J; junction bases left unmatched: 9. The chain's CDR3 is CASSQDPGGANDNEQFF. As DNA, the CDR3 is TGCGCCAGCAGCCAAGATCCGGGGGGGGCCAACGACAATGAGCAGTTCTTC.

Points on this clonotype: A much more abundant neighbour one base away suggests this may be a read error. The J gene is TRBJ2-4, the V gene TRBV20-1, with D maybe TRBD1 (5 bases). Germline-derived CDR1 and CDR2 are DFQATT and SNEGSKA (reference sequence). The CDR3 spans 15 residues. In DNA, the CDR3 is TGCAGTGCCCCGCAGGGTCTAGGAGCCAAAAACACTCAGTACTTC. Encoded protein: CSAPQGLGAKNTQYF.

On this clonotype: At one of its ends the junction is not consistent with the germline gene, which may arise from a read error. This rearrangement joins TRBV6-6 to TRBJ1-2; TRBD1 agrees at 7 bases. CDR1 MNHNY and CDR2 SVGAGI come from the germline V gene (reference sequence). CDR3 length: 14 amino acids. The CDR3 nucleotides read TGTGCCAGTAGTTCCCCAACAGGGGCACAGGGCTACACCTTC. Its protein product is CASSSPTGAQGYTF.

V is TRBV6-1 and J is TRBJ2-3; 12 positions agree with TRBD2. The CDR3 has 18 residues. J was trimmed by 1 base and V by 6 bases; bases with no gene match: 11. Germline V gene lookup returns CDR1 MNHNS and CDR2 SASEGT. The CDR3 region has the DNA TGTGCCAGCAGCCCACTAGCGGGGGGCCCCTATGGCACAGATACGCAGTATTTT. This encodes CASSPLAGGPYGTDTQYF.

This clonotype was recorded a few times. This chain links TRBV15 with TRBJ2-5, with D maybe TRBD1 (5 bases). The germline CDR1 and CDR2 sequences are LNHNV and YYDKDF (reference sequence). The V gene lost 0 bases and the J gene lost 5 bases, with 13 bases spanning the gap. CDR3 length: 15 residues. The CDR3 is CATSRETAPTETQYF. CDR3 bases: TGTGCCACCAGCAGAGAGACAGCGCCGACGGAGACCCAGTACTTC.

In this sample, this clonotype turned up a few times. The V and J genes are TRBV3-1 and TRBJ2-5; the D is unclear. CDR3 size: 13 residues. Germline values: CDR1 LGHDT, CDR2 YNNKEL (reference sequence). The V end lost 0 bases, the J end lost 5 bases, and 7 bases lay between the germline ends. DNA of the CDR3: TGTGCCAGCAGCCAAGATCCTCATGAGACCCAGTACTTC. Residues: CASSQDPHETQYF.

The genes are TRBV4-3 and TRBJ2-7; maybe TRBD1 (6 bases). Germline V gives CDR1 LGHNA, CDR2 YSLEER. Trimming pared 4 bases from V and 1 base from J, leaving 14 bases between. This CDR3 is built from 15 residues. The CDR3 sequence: CASSPYHRESYEQYF. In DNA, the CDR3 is TGCGCCAGCAGCCCATACCACAGGGAATCCTACGAGCAGTACTTC.

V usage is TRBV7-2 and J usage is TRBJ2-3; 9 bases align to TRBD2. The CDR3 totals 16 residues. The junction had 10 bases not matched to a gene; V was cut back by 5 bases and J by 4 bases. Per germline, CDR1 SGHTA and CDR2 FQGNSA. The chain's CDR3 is CASSPGVAGVPDTQYF. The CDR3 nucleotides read TGTGCCAGCAGCCCAGGTGTAGCGGGAGTCCCAGATACGCAGTATTTT.

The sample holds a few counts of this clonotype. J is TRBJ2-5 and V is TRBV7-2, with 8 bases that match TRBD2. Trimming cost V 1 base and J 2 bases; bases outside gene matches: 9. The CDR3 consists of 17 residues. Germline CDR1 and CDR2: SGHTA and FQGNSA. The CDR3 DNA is TGTGCCAGCAGCTTAGTACCTAGACTAGCGCGTCAAGAGACCCAGTACTTC. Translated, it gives CASSLVPRLARQETQYF.

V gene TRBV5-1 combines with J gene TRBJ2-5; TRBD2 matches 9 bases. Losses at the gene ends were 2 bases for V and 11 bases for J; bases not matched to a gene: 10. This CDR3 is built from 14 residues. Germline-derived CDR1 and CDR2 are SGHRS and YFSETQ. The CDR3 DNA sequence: TGCGCCAGCAGCTTAGCGGGGGGCGACAATGAGCAGTACTTC. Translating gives CASSLAGGDNEQYF.

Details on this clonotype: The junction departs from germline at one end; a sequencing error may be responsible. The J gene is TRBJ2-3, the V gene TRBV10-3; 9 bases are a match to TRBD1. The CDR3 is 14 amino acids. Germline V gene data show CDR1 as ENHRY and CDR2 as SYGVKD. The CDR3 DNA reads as TGTGACATCGGGAGAACAGGGGGCAGAGATACGCAGTATTTT. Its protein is CDIGRTGGRDTQYF.

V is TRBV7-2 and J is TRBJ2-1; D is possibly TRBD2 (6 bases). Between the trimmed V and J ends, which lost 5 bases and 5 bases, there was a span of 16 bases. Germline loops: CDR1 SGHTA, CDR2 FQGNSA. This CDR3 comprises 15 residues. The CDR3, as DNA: TGTGCCAGCAGCACCATTTTGGCGGGAAACAATGAGCAGTTCTTC. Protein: CASSTILAGNNEQFF.

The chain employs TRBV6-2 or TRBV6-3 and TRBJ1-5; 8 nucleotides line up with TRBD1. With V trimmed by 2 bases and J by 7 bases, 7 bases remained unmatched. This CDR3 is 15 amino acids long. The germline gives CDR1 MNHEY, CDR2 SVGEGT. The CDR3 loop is CASSYTRQGMQPQHF. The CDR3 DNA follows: TGTGCCAGCAGTTACACCCGACAGGGGATGCAGCCCCAGCATTTT.

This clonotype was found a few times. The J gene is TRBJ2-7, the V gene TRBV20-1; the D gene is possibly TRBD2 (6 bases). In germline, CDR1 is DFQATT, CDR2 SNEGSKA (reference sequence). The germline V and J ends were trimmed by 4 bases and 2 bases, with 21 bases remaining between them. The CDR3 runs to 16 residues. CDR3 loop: CSAINRDSKRAYEQYF. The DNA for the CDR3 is TGCAGTGCTATAAACCGGGACTCAAAACGGGCCTACGAGCAGTACTTC.

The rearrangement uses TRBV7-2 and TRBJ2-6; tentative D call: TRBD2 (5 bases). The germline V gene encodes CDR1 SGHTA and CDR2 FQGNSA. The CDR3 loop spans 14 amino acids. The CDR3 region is CAISPGTGANVLTF. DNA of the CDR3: TGTGCTATTTCCCCGGGGACTGGGGCCAACGTCCTGACTTTC.

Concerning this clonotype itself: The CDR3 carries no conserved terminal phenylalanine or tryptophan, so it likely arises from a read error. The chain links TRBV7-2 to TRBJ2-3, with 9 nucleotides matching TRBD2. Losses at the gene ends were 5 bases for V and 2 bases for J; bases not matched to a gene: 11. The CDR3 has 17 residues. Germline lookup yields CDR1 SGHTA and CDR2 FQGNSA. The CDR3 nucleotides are TGTGCCAGCAGCGCCCGCCAGCTAGCGGGGTACACAGATACGCAGTATTAT. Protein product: CASSARQLAGYTDTQYY.

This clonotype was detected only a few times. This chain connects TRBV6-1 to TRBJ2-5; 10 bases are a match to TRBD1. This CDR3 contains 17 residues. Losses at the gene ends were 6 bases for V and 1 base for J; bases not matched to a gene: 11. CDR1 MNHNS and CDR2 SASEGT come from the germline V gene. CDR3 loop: CASRVPRDRGFQETQYF. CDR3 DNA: TGTGCCAGCAGGGTACCCCGGGACAGGGGCTTCCAAGAGACCCAGTACTTC.

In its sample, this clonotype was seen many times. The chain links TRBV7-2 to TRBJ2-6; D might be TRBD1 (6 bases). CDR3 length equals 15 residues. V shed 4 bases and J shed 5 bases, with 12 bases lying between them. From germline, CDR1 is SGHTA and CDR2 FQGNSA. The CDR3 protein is CASSYTGTRANVLTF. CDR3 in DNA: TGTGCCAGCAGCTATACAGGGACAAGGGCCAACGTCCTGACTTTC.

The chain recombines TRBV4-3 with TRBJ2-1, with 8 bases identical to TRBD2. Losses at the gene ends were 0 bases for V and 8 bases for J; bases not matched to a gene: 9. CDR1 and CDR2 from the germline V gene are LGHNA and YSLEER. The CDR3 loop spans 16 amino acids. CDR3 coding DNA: TGCGCCAGCAGCCAAGAAAGGGGACTAGGCGGCGATGAGCAGTTCTTC. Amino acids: CASSQERGLGGDEQFF.

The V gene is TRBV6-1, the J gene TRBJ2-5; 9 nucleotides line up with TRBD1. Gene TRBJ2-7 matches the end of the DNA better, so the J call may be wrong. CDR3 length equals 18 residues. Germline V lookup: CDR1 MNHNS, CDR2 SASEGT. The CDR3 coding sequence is TGTGCCAGCAATAAGAGGGGAGCCCAAACAGGGGGCGTCTACGAGCAGTACTTC. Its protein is CASNKRGAQTGGVYEQYF.

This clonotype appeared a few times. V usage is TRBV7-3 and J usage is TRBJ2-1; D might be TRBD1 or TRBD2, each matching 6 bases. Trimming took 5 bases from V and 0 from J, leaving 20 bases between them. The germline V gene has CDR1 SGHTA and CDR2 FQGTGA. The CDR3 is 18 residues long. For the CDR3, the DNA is TGTGCCAGCAGCGACCATTTAGGGGGGCCCAGCTCCTACAATGAGCAGTTCTTC. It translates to CASSDHLGGPSSYNEQFF. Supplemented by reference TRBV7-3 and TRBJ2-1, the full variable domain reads GAGVSQTPSNKVTEKGKYVELRCDPISGHTALYWYRQSLGQGPEFLIYFQGTGAADDSGLPNDRFFAVRPEGSVSTLKIQRTERGDSAVYLCASSDHLGGPSSYNEQFFGPGTRLTVL.

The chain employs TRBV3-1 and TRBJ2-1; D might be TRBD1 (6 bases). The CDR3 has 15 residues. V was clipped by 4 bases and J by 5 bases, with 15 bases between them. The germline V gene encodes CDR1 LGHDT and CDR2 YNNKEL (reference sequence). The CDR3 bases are TGTGCCAGCAGCCCGGCGGGTCAGGGGAACAATGAGCAGTTCTTC. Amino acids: CASSPAGQGNNEQFF.